The present T cell receptor beta chain was sequenced within a study of T cell responses to AZD1222 COVID-19 vaccine. Study summary: Doses given second, at about 4 or about 12 weeks, were pooled. Study findings and constraints: Without day 14 samples, only post-peak T cell repertoires were studied. Donors were largely white British and mainly female; clonal diversity was possibly underestimated. Nearly half of spike-specific TCRs reportedly target unmutated variant regions.

Libraries were prepared by immunoSEQ multiplex PCR; TCRdb keeps only in-frame clonotypes and omits some of them. The data contain over 45,000 clones, about 90% of them seen just once; the ten biggest clones take up about a sixth. CDR1 and CDR2 from the germline V gene are SGHNT and YYREEE (reference sequence). V lost 3 bases to trimming and J lost 2 bases, with 11 bases between them. The CDR3 has 14 amino acids. On this clone itself: The antigen is undetermined.

The rearrangement uses TRBV5-4 and TRBJ2-5; D is possibly TRBD1 or TRBD2 (5 bases each). The receptor's source is an adult in good health. The sample was peripheral blood, taken on day 0 of AZD1222 vaccination. CDR3 sequence reads: CASSSAGTQETQYF. CDR3 nucleotide sequence: TGTGCCAGCAGCTCCGCCGGGACGCAAGAGACCCAGTACTTC.